The clone carrying this TCR beta chain has only one observation. What it binds is unknown. The data derive from a study of a mutant IDH1 vaccine in newly diagnosed glioma. Time point given: week 23, last vaccination. Each dose delivered 300 ug of mutant IDH1 20-mer peptide subcutaneously with imiquimod. The study enrolled donors with new WHO grade 3 or 4 IDH1-mutant, ATRX-lost astrocytomas. The method was immunoSEQ multiplex PCR; TCRdb's version includes in-frame clones alone and lacks a portion of them. The sample lists tens of thousands of clones; about four fifths were seen once. Trimming took 7 bases from V and 2 from J; bases not matched to a gene: 10. This CDR3 is 15 amino acids long. Germline V lookup: CDR1 MNHEY, CDR2 SMNVEV (reference sequence).

The sample was PBMCs, taken from a glioma patient whose treatment included an IDH1 peptide vaccine. This clonotype originated in a man aged 25 to 45 with glioma. The chain combines TRBV27 with TRBJ2-7; 8 positions agree with TRBD1. The CDR3 sequence is CASTIRRQGTYEQYF. CDR3 nucleotides: TGTGCCAGCACCATCCGGAGACAGGGGACCTACGAGCAGTACTTC.